This T cell receptor (beta chain) was identified in a study of neurological immune-mediated disorders. Study summary: The roughly 35 multiple sclerosis patients comprised about 31 that were relapsing-remitting and 3 that were secondary progressive. Overall study findings and caveats: One related-CDR3 cluster, found by phylogenetic grouping, held repertoires of 18 of 34 multiple sclerosis patients and is a possible signature.

The CDR3 totals 17 residues. MiXCR, applied by TCRdb to the 5' RACE reads, yields one record per CDR3 protein. The data contain roughly 62,000 distinct CDR3 sequences, 2% to 3% of them singletons. This clonotype showed up many times. Its antigen is not identified. The sequence came from a man in his forties or fifties with multiple sclerosis. Sequenced material: PBMCs. The chain carries TRBV21-1 and TRBJ2-7; the table names TRBD2, a call not compared with the DNA. TRBV21-1 is labeled a pseudogene. This CDR3 reads CASRGPQANHFTYEQYF. CDR3 DNA: TGTGCCAGCAGAGGGCCCCAGGCGAACCATTTTACCTACGAGCAGTACTTC.